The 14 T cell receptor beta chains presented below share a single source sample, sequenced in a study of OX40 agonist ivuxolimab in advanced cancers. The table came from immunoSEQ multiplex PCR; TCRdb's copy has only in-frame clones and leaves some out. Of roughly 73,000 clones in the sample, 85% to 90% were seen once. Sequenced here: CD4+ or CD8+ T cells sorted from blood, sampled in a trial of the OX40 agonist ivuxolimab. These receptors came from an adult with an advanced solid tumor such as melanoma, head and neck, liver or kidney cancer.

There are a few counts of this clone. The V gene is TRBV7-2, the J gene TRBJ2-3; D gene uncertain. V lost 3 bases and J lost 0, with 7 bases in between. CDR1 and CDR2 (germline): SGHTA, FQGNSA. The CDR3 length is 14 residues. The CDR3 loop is CASSFMGSTDTQYF. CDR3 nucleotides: TGTGCCAGCAGCTTCATGGGGAGCACAGATACGCAGTATTTT.

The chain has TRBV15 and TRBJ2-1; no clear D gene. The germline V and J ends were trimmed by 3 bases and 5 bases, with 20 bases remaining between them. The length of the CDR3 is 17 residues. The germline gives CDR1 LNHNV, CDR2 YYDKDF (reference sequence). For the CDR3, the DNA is TGTGCCACCAGCAGGGGGATAGTTTCCACCTTGGACAATGAGCAGTTCTTC. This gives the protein CATSRGIVSTLDNEQFF.

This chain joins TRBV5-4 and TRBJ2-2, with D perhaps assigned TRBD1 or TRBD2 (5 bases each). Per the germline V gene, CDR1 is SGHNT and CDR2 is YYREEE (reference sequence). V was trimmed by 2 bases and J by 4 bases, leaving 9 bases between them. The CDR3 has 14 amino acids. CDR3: CASSFGGVTGELFF. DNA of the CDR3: TGTGCCAGCAGCTTTGGGGGAGTCACCGGGGAGCTGTTTTTT.

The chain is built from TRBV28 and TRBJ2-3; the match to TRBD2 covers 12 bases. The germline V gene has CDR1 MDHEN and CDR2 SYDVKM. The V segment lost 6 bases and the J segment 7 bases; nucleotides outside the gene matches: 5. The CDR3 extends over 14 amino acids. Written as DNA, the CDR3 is TGTGCCAGCAGCCTAGCGGGGGGGCCGAATACGCAGTATTTT. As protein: CASSLAGGPNTQYF. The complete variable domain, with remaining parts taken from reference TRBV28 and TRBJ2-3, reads DVKVTQSSRYLVKRTGEKVFLECVQDMDHENMFWYRQDPGLGLRLIYFSYDVKMKEKGDIPEGYSVSREKKERFSLILESASTNQTSMYLCASSLAGGPNTQYFGPGTRLTVL.

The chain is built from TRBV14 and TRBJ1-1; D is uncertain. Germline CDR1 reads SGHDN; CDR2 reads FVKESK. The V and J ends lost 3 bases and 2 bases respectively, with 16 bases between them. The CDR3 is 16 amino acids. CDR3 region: CASSQHSGKVNTEAFF. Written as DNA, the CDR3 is TGTGCCAGCAGCCAGCACAGCGGAAAGGTTAACACTGAAGCTTTCTTT.

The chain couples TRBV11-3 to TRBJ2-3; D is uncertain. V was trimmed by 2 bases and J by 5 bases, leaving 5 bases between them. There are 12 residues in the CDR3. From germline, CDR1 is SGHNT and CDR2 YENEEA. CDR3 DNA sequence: TGTGCCAGCAGCTTAAACGGAGATACGCAGTATTTT. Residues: CASSLNGDTQYF. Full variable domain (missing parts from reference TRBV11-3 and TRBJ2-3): EAGVVQSPRYKIIEKKQPVAFWCNPISGHNTLYWYLQNLGQGPELLIRYENEEAVDDSQLPKDRFSAERLKGVDSTLKIQPAELGDSAVYLCASSLNGDTQYFGPGTRLTVL.

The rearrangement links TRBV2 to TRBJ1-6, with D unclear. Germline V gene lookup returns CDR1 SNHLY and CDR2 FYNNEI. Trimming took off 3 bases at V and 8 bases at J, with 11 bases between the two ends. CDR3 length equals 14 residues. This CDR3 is CASSELTSDSPLHF. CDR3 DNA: TGTGCCAGCAGTGAGTTAACATCCGATTCACCCCTCCACTTT.

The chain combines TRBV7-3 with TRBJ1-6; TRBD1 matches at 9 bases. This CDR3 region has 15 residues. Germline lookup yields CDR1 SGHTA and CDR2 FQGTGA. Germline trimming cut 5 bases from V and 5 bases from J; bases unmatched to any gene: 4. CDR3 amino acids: CASSADRGNNSPLHF. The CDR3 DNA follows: TGTGCCAGCAGCGCCGACAGGGGGAATAATTCACCCCTCCACTTT.

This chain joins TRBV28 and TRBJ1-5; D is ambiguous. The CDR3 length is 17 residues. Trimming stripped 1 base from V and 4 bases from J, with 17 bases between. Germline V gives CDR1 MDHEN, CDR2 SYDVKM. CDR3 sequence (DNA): TGTGCCAGCAGTTTATCCGGGTCGGGTTTATGGAATCAGCCCCAGCATTTT. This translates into CASSLSGSGLWNQPQHF.

The CDR3 DNA sequence: TGTGCCAGCAGCTTGGGACTAGCGGGAGAGGGGGAGACCCAGTACTTC. Translation: CASSLGLAGEGETQYF. The chain is built from TRBV7-8 and TRBJ2-5; 14 bases agree with TRBD2. With 3 bases clipped from V and 5 bases from J, the junction kept 5 bases outside the gene matches. The germline gives CDR1 SGHVS, CDR2 FQNEAQ. This CDR3 spans 16 amino acids. The complete variable domain, with remaining parts taken from reference TRBV7-8 and TRBJ2-5, reads GAGVSQSPRYKVAKRGQDVALRCDPISGHVSLFWYQQALGQGPEFLTYFQNEAQLDKSGLPSDRFFAERPEGSVSTLKIQRTQQEDSAVYLCASSLGLAGEGETQYFGPGTRLLVL.

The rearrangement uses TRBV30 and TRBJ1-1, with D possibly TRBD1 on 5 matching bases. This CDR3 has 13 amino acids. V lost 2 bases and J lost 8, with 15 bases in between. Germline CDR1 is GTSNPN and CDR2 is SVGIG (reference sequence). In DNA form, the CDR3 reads TGTGCCTGGAGTCGTCCGCAGGGCTTAGAAGCTTTCTTT. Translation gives CAWSRPQGLEAFF. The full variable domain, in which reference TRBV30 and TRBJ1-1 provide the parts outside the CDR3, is SQTIHQWPATLVQPVGSPLSLECTVEGTSNPNLYWYRQAAGRGLQLLFYSVGIGQISSEVPQNLSASRPQDRQFILSSKKLLLSDSGFYLCAWSRPQGLEAFFGQGTRLTVV.

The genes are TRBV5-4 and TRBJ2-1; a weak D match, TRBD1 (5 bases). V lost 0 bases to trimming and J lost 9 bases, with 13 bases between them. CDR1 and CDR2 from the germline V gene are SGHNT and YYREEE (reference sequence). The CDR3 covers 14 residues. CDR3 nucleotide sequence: TGTGCCAGCAGCTTGGCCCGGCAGGGTGGTGAGCAGTTCTTC. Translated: CASSLARQGGEQFF.

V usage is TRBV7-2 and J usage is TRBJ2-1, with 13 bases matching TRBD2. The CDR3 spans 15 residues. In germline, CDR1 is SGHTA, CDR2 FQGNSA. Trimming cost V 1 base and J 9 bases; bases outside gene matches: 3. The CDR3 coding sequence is TGTGCCAGCAGCTTAGGGACTAGCGGGAGTTCTGAGCAGTTCTTC. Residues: CASSLGTSGSSEQFF.

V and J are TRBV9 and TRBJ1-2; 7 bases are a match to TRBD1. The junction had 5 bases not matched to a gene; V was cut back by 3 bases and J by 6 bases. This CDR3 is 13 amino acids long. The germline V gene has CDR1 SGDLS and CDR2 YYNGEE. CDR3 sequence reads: CASSGGQANGYTF. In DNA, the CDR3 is TGTGCCAGCAGCGGAGGACAGGCCAATGGCTACACCTTC.